This section outlines one T cell receptor (beta chain) sequence together with its context. The limits of the CDR3 on the DNA are not certain, so only TCRdb's listed CDR3 is given. The CDR3 is 16 amino acids long, termini counted. The germline V gene encodes CDR1 MNHEY and CDR2 SVGAGI. The data derive from a study of blood T cell repertoires in COVID-19. The data were produced by immunoSEQ multiplex PCR, yet TCRdb's version contains in-frame clones alone and is incomplete. In the table there are roughly 410,000 clones, about 90% of which are singletons. Sequenced: peripheral blood. The V call is TRBV6-5, the J call TRBJ1-6; TRBD1, as called in the table, went unchecked against the DNA. The sequence derives from a woman aged 60-75 years with COVID-19, enrolled during active disease. The CDR3 reads CASSFFGQGPYSPLHF.